This T cell receptor (beta chain) was recorded in a study of CD8+ T cells in alopecia areata. Background on the study: Treated patients swallowed 5 to 10 mg of oral tofacitinib twice daily.

Findings and limits, study-wide: Affected scalp, especially in alopecia totalis/universalis, had a higher clonality than normal scalp did. There was only one nonresponder, so it was unclear how baseline CD8+ expansion relates to response.

Of note for this clone: What it binds is not known.

Sample treatment: oral pan-JAK inhibitor, 5-10 mg twice daily. Once RNA had been extracted, it was reverse transcribed into cDNA to act as the sequencing template. TCRdb keeps only in-frame clones here, not all; method: immunoSEQ multiplex PCR. The sample has 160,000 or so clones; just over 65% are singletons. The clonotype comes from a human donor with alopecia areata. Sequences were derived from CD4+ T cells sorted from blood, sampled at week 4, from a patient treated with tofacitinib.

The CDR3 DNA follows: TGTGCCTGGAGTGTAATGTTCGGACCCCCTGCGAACGAGCAGTACTTC. It translates to CAWSVMFGPPANEQYF. The chain uses TRBV30 and TRBJ2-7; no definite D call. CDR3 length: 16 amino acids. V shed 0 bases and J shed 5 bases, with 20 bases lying between them. Germline-derived CDR1 and CDR2 are GTSNPN and SVGIG (reference sequence).